What follows are 25 T cell receptor beta chains derived from one specimen sequenced in a study of T cell responses to AZD1222 COVID-19 vaccine. Libraries were prepared by immunoSEQ multiplex PCR; TCRdb keeps only in-frame clonotypes and omits some of them. The table lists 26,000 or so clones, around 87% of them singletons. Source: peripheral blood, taken 28 days after the second AZD1222 dose. Every receptor here comes from an adult who received the AZD1222 COVID-19 vaccine.

In its sample, this clone was seen a few times. This chain uses TRBV12-3 or TRBV12-4 with TRBJ1-1, with a tentative D call TRBD1 (5 bases). This CDR3 has 13 amino acids. The V end was cut by 4 bases, the J end by 5 bases, with 11 bases between. The CDR3 loop reads CASSSGGWTEAFF. DNA for the CDR3: TGTGCCAGCAGTTCTGGGGGGTGGACTGAAGCTTTCTTT.

This clone showed up just a few times. The chain uses TRBV4-2 and TRBJ1-3; possible D gene TRBD1, 5 bases. V was shortened by 0 bases and J by 2 bases, with 11 bases between the two germline ends. CDR1 is LGHNA, CDR2 YNFKEQ, per germline. This CDR3 has 16 residues. DNA for the CDR3: TGTGCCAGCAGCCAAGATGCCCCCAGGGCTGGAAACACCATATATTTT. Amino acids: CASSQDAPRAGNTIYF.

The J gene is TRBJ2-7, the V gene TRBV27; D is undetermined. The CDR3 extends over 15 amino acids. Trimming removed 2 bases from V and 3 bases from J, with 14 bases in between. CDR1 is MNHEY and CDR2 is SMNVEV in the germline V gene (reference sequence). The CDR3 DNA follows: TGTGCCAGCAGTTTAAGGTTTTTGGTCGGCTACGAGCAGTACTTC. As protein: CASSLRFLVGYEQYF.

This clone was detected only a few times. The J gene is TRBJ2-6, the V gene TRBV27, with 8 bases fitting TRBD1. The CDR3 totals 20 residues. Looked up from germline, CDR1 is MNHEY and CDR2 is SMNVEV (reference sequence). The V and J ends lost 5 bases and 3 bases, in that order; junction bases with no gene match: 18. CDR3 amino acids: CASSQGQGDGLGYGANVLTF. Written as DNA, the CDR3 is TGTGCCAGCAGTCAAGGACAGGGAGACGGTCTGGGGTATGGGGCCAACGTCCTGACTTTC. Together with reference TRBV27 and TRBJ2-6, the CDR3 gives the full variable domain: EAQVTQNPRYLITVTGKKLTVTCSQNMNHEYMSWYRQDPGLGLRQIYYSMNVEVTDKGDVPEGYKVSRKEKRNFPLILESPSPNQTSLYFCASSQGQGDGLGYGANVLTFGAGSRLTVL.

The rearrangement uses TRBV5-6 and TRBJ2-5; unclear D gene. Germline V lookup: CDR1 SGHDT, CDR2 YYEEEE. The length of the CDR3 is 13 residues. Trimming left V 0 bases short and J 0 bases short, with 3 bases between. The CDR3 nucleotides read TGTGCCAGCAGCTTGGCTTACCAAGAGACCCAGTACTTC. Translated: CASSLAYQETQYF.

The chain carries TRBV3-1 (or the pseudogene TRBV3-2) and TRBJ1-1; 8 bases are a match to TRBD1. Germline V CDR1 and CDR2: LGHDT, YNNKEL (reference sequence). With V trimmed by 5 bases and J by 5 bases, 10 bases remained unmatched. This CDR3 is built from 15 residues. This chain's CDR3 is CASSIDHRGRTEAFF. CDR3 bases: TGTGCCAGCAGCATTGATCACAGGGGGAGGACTGAAGCTTTCTTT.

This clone was counted a single time. V usage is TRBV28 and J usage is TRBJ1-2; 7 positions agree with TRBD1. The ends lost 4 bases at V and 4 bases at J; junction bases unmatched: 3. CDR1 and CDR2 (germline): MDHEN, SYDVKM. CDR3 length equals 13 residues. The CDR3, as DNA: TGTGCCAGCAGTTATGGGACAGTCTATGGCTACACCTTC. Translated: CASSYGTVYGYTF.

This chain joins TRBV7-9 and TRBJ2-3; D is possibly TRBD2 (6 bases). V gave up 6 bases and J gave up 4 bases, with 29 bases separating them. Germline V gene data show CDR1 as SEHNR and CDR2 as FQNEAQ (reference sequence). The CDR3 is 19 residues long. In nucleotides, the CDR3 is TGTGCCAGCAGTCCTACCAGCTTTGGACTACCTTCCCCCCCAGATACGCAGTATTTT. It specifies CASSPTSFGLPSPPDTQYF.

The V gene is TRBV5-1, the J gene TRBJ2-7, with TRBD2 matching over 8 bases. This CDR3 is built from 15 residues. Per germline, CDR1 SGHRS and CDR2 YFSETQ. Germline trimming cut 4 bases from V and 4 bases from J; bases unmatched to any gene: 10. CDR3 nucleotides: TGCGCCAGCAGCACGTCGGGACTAGTTGGTTACGAGCAGTACTTC. Translated: CASSTSGLVGYEQYF.

The chain is built from TRBV7-9 and TRBJ2-7; 7 nucleotides line up with TRBD2. This CDR3 is built from 16 residues. Unmatched junction bases numbered 5, after V lost 0 bases and J lost 0 bases. Per germline, CDR1 SEHNR and CDR2 FQNEAQ (reference sequence). The CDR3 here is CASSLADAGVSYEQYF. CDR3 nucleotide sequence: TGTGCCAGCAGCTTAGCGGATGCGGGAGTCTCCTACGAGCAGTACTTC.

This clone was seen only once. The J gene is TRBJ1-2, the V gene TRBV28; D is possibly TRBD1 (6 bases). This CDR3 is built from 11 residues. The germline CDR1 and CDR2 sequences are MDHEN and SYDVKM. V was clipped by 4 bases and J by 7 bases, with 7 bases between them. The CDR3 DNA is TGTGCCAGCAGTTCGACAGGTGGCTACACCTTC. It translates to CASSSTGGYTF.

The J gene is TRBJ2-1, the V gene TRBV11-2; possibly TRBD2 for D (6 bases). CDR3 length: 15 residues. The germline V and J ends were trimmed by 5 bases and 4 bases, with 15 bases remaining between them. Germline V lookup: CDR1 SGHAT, CDR2 FQNNGV. Here the CDR3 reads CASSRIGGGYNEQFF. In DNA form, the CDR3 reads TGTGCCAGCAGCCGAATAGGAGGAGGGTACAATGAGCAGTTCTTC.

The rearrangement joins TRBV28 to TRBJ1-6; 8 bases are shared with TRBD1. V trimming: 6 bases; J trimming: 9 bases; junction bases outside the gene matches: 7. The CDR3 covers 14 residues. Per germline, CDR1 MDHEN and CDR2 SYDVKM. The DNA for the CDR3 is TGTGCCAGCAGCGCTCAACAGGGGGGTTCACCCCTCCACTTT. It translates to CASSAQQGGSPLHF.

The chain carries TRBV3-1 (or the pseudogene TRBV3-2) and TRBJ1-3, with 8 bases matching TRBD1. The CDR3 is 16 residues long. Germline V gene lookup returns CDR1 LGHDT and CDR2 YNNKEL (reference sequence). With 4 bases clipped from V and 0 bases from J, the junction kept 5 bases outside the gene matches. The CDR3 reads CASSRGQGFSGNTIYF. The CDR3 DNA follows: TGTGCCAGCAGCCGCGGACAGGGCTTCTCTGGAAACACCATATATTTT.

The chain joins TRBV7-2 to TRBJ1-5, with D hard to call. Germline V gene sequence: CDR1 SGHTA, CDR2 FQGNSA. The V end was cut by 2 bases, the J end by 0 bases, with 8 bases between. CDR3 length: 15 residues. Here the CDR3 reads CASSLRDGSNQPQHF. In DNA, the CDR3 is TGTGCCAGCAGCTTACGCGATGGTAGCAATCAGCCCCAGCATTTT.

This rearrangement joins TRBV11-1 to TRBJ2-3; tentatively, D is TRBD2 (5 bases). With 5 bases removed from V and 0 bases from J, the gap between germline ends came to 15 bases. From germline, CDR1 is SGHAT and CDR2 FQDESV (reference sequence). There are 16 residues in the CDR3. The CDR3 loop reads CASSQGGVSSTDTQYF. CDR3 DNA sequence: TGTGCCAGCAGCCAAGGAGGAGTCTCTAGCACAGATACGCAGTATTTT.

V gene TRBV6-5 combines with J gene TRBJ2-3; no definite D call. Deletions cut 7 bases from V and 0 bases from J, with 8 bases between. Per germline, CDR1 MNHEY and CDR2 SVGAGI. This CDR3 comprises 13 residues. CDR3 nucleotide sequence: TGTGCCAGCACGCTAGATAGCACAGATACGCAGTATTTT. The encoded protein is CASTLDSTDTQYF.

The chain carries TRBV4-2 and TRBJ2-5, with D unresolved. CDR1 is LGHNA, CDR2 YNFKEQ, per germline. CDR3 length: 15 amino acids. Trimming removed 0 bases from V and 9 bases from J, with 17 bases in between. CDR3 bases: TGTGCCAGCAGCCAAGATCTGGATGTTGGTTGGGCCCAGTACTTC. This sequence encodes CASSQDLDVGWAQYF.

The chain uses TRBV4-2 and TRBJ2-1; 8 bases line up with TRBD2. CDR1 is LGHNA and CDR2 is YNFKEQ in the germline V gene. With V trimmed by 1 base and J by 9 bases, 8 bases remained unmatched. The CDR3 contains 15 residues. CDR3 sequence: CASSQGREAVREQFF. DNA of the CDR3: TGTGCCAGCAGCCAAGGGCGGGAGGCGGTCCGTGAGCAGTTCTTC.

The V call is TRBV2, the J call TRBJ2-7; tentatively, D is TRBD1 (6 bases). There are 14 residues in the CDR3. The V and J ends lost 2 bases and 3 bases respectively, with 11 bases between them. Germline CDR1 and CDR2: SNHLY and FYNNEI. Here the CDR3 DNA reads TGTGCCAGCAGTGAAACGGGGACAAACTACGAGCAGTACTTC. It yields the protein CASSETGTNYEQYF.

V gene TRBV10-1 combines with J gene TRBJ2-7; D possibly corresponds to TRBD2 (5 bases). CDR3 length equals 12 residues. Germline V gene data show CDR1 as WNHNN and CDR2 as SYGVQD (reference sequence). V shed 10 bases and J shed 3 bases, with 13 bases lying between them. CDR3 in DNA: TGCGCCATTCTTACGGACTGCTACGAGCAGTACTTC. This translates into CAILTDCYEQYF.

Turning to this clone: This CDR3 is also generated by other DNA sequences in the sample. The V call is TRBV7-9, the J call TRBJ2-5; D is unclear. The CDR3 extends over 12 amino acids. CDR1 is SEHNR, CDR2 FQNEAQ, per germline (reference sequence). The V and J ends lost 2 bases and 5 bases respectively, with 6 bases between them. CDR3 bases: TGTGCCAGCAGCTTATCAGCGGAGACCCAGTACTTC. It translates to CASSLSAETQYF.

V gene TRBV9 combines with J gene TRBJ2-5, with 7 bases that match TRBD2. V was pared by 3 bases and J by 9 bases, with 8 bases of the junction left unmatched. Germline CDR1 SGDLS, CDR2 YYNGEE. The CDR3 is 13 amino acids. CDR3 DNA sequence: TGTGCCAGCAGCGAACGGGACTACGAGGCCCAGTACTTC. Its translation is CASSERDYEAQYF.

CDR3 nucleotides: TGTGCCAGCAGCGCTCAGCAGTTCTTC. As protein: CASSAQQFF. The chain carries TRBV7-9 and TRBJ2-1; D ambiguous. Trimming left V 5 bases short and J 11 bases short, with 4 bases between. Germline CDR1 reads SEHNR; CDR2 reads FQNEAQ (reference sequence). CDR3 length: 9 amino acids.

V and J are TRBV5-5 and TRBJ2-7; D call uncertain. Germline CDR1 is SGHKS and CDR2 is YYEKEE (reference sequence). Trimming removed 0 bases at V and 6 bases at J, with 4 bases between. This CDR3 comprises 11 residues. This chain's CDR3 is CASSLAGEQYF. CDR3 sequence (DNA): TGTGCCAGCAGCTTGGCAGGCGAGCAGTACTTC.